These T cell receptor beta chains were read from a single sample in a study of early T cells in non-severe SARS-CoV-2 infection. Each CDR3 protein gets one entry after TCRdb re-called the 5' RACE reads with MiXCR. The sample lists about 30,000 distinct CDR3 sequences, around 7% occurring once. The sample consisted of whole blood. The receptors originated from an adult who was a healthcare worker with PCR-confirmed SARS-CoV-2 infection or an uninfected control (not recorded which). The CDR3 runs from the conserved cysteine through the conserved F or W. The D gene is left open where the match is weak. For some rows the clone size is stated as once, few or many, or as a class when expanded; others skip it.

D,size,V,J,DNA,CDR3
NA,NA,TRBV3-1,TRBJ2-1,TGTGCCAGCAGCCAAGGGCAGACCGCGCAGTTCTTC,CASSQGQTAQFF
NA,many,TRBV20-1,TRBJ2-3,TGCAGTGCTCTAATAGCGGGCACAGATACGCAGTATTTT,CSALIAGTDTQYF
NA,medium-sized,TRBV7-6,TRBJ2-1,TGTGCCAGCAGCTTGGGCAGCGGGCCTTACAATGAGCAGTTCTTC,CASSLGSGPYNEQFF
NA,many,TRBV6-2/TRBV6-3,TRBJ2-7,TGTGCCAGCAGTTACAGGGGCCTACACCCCTCCTACGAGCAGTACTTC,CASSYRGLHPSYEQYF
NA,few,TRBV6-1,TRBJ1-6,TGTGCCAGCAGTCGCCCACAGCGAAGCTCCTATAATTCACCCCTCCACTTT,CASSRPQRSSYNSPLHF
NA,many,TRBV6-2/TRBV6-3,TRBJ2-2,TGTGCCAGCAGTTACCCCGGGAAGGTACTCACCGGGGAGCTGTTTTTT,CASSYPGKVLTGELFF
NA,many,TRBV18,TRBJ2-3,TGTGCCAGCTCACCATATATTCCGGCCGGCCGCACAGATACGCAGTATTTT,CASSPYIPAGRTDTQYF
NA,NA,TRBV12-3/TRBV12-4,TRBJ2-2,TGTGCCAGCAGTTCCCTTTTCGCGAACACCGGGGAGCTGTTTTTT,CASSSLFANTGELFF
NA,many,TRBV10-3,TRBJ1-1,TGTGCCATCAGTGCATGGGTAACGGGGCTACGCACGAACACTGAAGCTTTCTTT,CAISAWVTGLRTNTEAFF
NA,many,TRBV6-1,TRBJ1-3,TGTGCCAGCAGTGAAGCTGCAGGGGCTGGAAACACCATATATTTT,CASSEAAGAGNTIYF
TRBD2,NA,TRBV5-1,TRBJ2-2,TGCGCCAGCTTAGCGGGGCTCACCGGGGAGCTGTTTTTT,CASLAGLTGELFF
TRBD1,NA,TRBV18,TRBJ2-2,TGTGCCAGCTCATCCGGGACAGGGAACACCGGGGAGCTGTTTTTT,CASSSGTGNTGELFF
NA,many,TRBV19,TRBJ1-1,TGTGCCAGTAGTTCCCGCCTAGGTACGAACACTGAAGCTTTCTTT,CASSSRLGTNTEAFF
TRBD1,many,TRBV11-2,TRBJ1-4,TGTGCCAGCAGCTCGGGACAGGGTCTCCAGTTCGAAAAACTGTTTTTT,CASSSGQGLQFEKLFF
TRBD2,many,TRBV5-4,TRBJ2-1,TGTGCCAGCAGCTTGGTAGCGGGCATGGATCGGGAGCAGTTCTTC,CASSLVAGMDREQFF
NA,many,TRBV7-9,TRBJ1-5,TGTGCCAGCAGCCGCGGGTCCGGATCCGATCAGCCCCAGCATTTT,CASSRGSGSDQPQHF
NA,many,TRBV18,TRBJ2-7,TGTGCCAGCTCACCCACAATCTACGAGCAGTACTTC,CASSPTIYEQYF
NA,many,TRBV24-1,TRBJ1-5,TGTGCCACCAGTGATCCGTCCGGGGGCAATCAGCCCCAGCATTTT,CATSDPSGGNQPQHF
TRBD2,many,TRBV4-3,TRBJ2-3,TGCGCCAGCAGCCAAGATTCTCGGGAGGGCACAGATACGCAGTATTTT,CASSQDSREGTDTQYF
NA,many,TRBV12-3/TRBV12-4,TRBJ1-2,TGTGCCAGCACCCCCCAAACCCCAGACGGCAACTATGGCTACACCTTC,CASTPQTPDGNYGYTF
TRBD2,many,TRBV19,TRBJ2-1,TGTGCCAGTAGTATAGCCGGGGTTGGTCGGCGGGAGCCCAGCTCCTACAATGAGCAGTTCTTC,CASSIAGVGRREPSSYNEQFF
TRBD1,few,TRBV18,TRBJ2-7,TGTGCCAGCTCACCAAGACGGCAGGGGGAAGGGGAGCAGTACTTC,CASSPRRQGEGEQYF
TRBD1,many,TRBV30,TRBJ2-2,TGTGCCTGGAGTGTAATGGGCAGGGGGCGTTTCACCGGGGAGCTGTTTTTT,CAWSVMGRGRFTGELFF
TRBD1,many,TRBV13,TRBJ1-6,TGTGCCAGCAGCCCGGGACAGTATAATTCACCCCTCCACTTT,CASSPGQYNSPLHF
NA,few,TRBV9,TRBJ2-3,TGTGCCAGCAGCGTAGGTTTTGGTGGAGATACGCAGTATTTT,CASSVGFGGDTQYF
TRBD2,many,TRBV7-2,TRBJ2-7,TGTGCCAGCAGCTTGGGACTAGGCCACGAGCAGTACTTC,CASSLGLGHEQYF
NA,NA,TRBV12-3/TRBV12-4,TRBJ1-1,TGTGCCAGCCGCCCCGGGTGGGCCACTGAAGCTTTCTTT,CASRPGWATEAFF
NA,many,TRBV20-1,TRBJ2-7,TGCAGTGCTAGATACTGGGGGCCTTTTGGTTACGAGCAGTACTTC,CSARYWGPFGYEQYF
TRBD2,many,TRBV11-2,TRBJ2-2,TGTGCCAGCAGCTTTGGTAGCGGGACGAACACCGGGGAGCTGTTTTTT,CASSFGSGTNTGELFF